This is a list of T cell receptor beta chains from one sample in a study of OX40 agonist ivuxolimab in advanced cancers. Here immunoSEQ multiplex PCR was the method, and the copy in TCRdb shows in-frame clones only, minus some. The sample consists of 15,000 to 20,000 clones, more than 65% of them appearing once. The sample was CD4+ or CD8+ T cells sorted from blood, taken in a trial of the OX40 agonist ivuxolimab. These receptors were collected from an adult with an advanced solid tumor such as melanoma, head and neck, liver or kidney cancer. The CDR3 runs from the conserved cysteine through the conserved F or W. The D gene is left open where the match is weak.

J: TRBJ2-7
V: TRBV15
D: .
CDR3: CATSRDPDSYEQYF

J: TRBJ2-5
V: TRBV5-5
D: TRBD2
CDR3: CASSNSGRSQETQYF

J: TRBJ2-5
V: TRBV2
D: TRBD2
CDR3: CASSEAYGFGGVETQYF

J: TRBJ2-2
V: TRBV10-3
D: TRBD2
CDR3: CAISESRLAGPGELFF

J: TRBJ2-5
V: TRBV5-1
D: TRBD1
CDR3: CASSRLGQPYQETQYF

J: TRBJ2-7
V: TRBV7-8
D: .
CDR3: CASTLRAGYEQYF

J: TRBJ2-1
V: TRBV7-9
D: .
CDR3: CASSSYPEPGLEQFF

J: TRBJ2-1
V: TRBV28
D: .
CDR3: CASSLSLAYDNEQFF

J: TRBJ2-7
V: TRBV7-5
D: .
CDR3: CASSLVSSYEQYF

J: TRBJ2-5
V: TRBV6-6
D: TRBD1
CDR3: CASRRKGTEQETQYF

J: TRBJ1-2
V: TRBV7-2
D: .
CDR3: CASSSHTGYNYGYTF

J: TRBJ1-2
V: TRBV27
D: .
CDR3: CASKEAGPAYGYTF

J: TRBJ2-1
V: TRBV5-1
D: TRBD1
CDR3: CASSLGDRGQNNEQFF

J: TRBJ2-3
V: TRBV4-3
D: .
CDR3: CASSQAQLNTDTQYF

J: TRBJ2-7
V: TRBV4-2
D: .
CDR3: CASSLDWAYEQYF

J: TRBJ1-5
V: TRBV10-3
D: .
CDR3: CATLDSASNQPQHF

J: TRBJ2-7
V: TRBV7-9
D: TRBD1
CDR3: CASSRGTGEQYF

J: TRBJ2-3
V: TRBV4-1
D: TRBD1
CDR3: CASSQGQGAFADTQYF

J: TRBJ1-1
V: TRBV11-2
D: TRBD1
CDR3: CASSLEGQPNTEAFF

J: TRBJ1-6
V: TRBV13
D: .
CDR3: CASRELNNSPLHF

J: TRBJ1-3
V: TRBV6-1
D: TRBD1
CDR3: CASREDRNSGNTIYF

J: TRBJ2-3
V: TRBV18
D: TRBD2
CDR3: CASSSLAGGRDTQYF

J: TRBJ2-3
V: TRBV27
D: .
CDR3: CASPGADTQYF

J: TRBJ2-1
V: TRBV9
D: TRBD2
CDR3: CASSVESDLAGDVYEQFF

J: TRBJ1-2
V: TRBV28
D: .
CDR3: CASSFNPDGDNYGYTF

J: TRBJ2-7
V: TRBV6-5
D: .
CDR3: CASSYGRGAYEQYF

J: TRBJ1-2
V: TRBV9
D: TRBD1
CDR3: CASSVSWDRGPPVYGYTF

J: TRBJ1-3
V: TRBV10-3
D: .
CDR3: CAIENPGTPIPSGNTIYF

J: TRBJ2-7
V: TRBV9
D: TRBD2
CDR3: CASSVGLAGGGEQYF

J: TRBJ2-3
V: TRBV2
D: .
CDR3: CASEVLGQYF

J: TRBJ2-7
V: TRBV4-1
D: TRBD2
CDR3: CASSQVSGRAYEQYF

J: TRBJ1-2
V: TRBV13
D: .
CDR3: CASSSSLTGDYGYTF

J: TRBJ1-1
V: TRBV10-2
D: .
CDR3: CASSEGKMGTEAFF

J: TRBJ2-7
V: TRBV7-1
D: .
CDR3: CASSLELSSYEQYF

J: TRBJ1-1
V: TRBV9
D: .
CDR3: CASSVIQGTEAFF

J: TRBJ2-7
V: TRBV6-5
D: .
CDR3: CASSYSNSYEQYF

J: TRBJ1-1
V: TRBV11-2
D: .
CDR3: CASSSSGLNTEAFF